Listed here is a single T cell receptor beta chain. The antigen remains unidentified. The sample belongs to a study of cytomegalovirus exposure and HLA in healthy donors. Study conclusions and caveats: The authors listed 150 to 200 TCR beta chains as cytomegalovirus-associated. Rarity held for most TCR sequences, but there were some public TCRs that occurred in many donors.

Assay: immunoSEQ multiplex PCR; the TCRdb copy retains only in-frame clones and omits some. Of about 130,000 clones in the sample, nearly 90% were seen once. With 5 bases clipped from V and 0 bases from J, the junction kept 10 bases outside the gene matches. The CDR3 runs to 17 residues. CDR1 is SGHAT and CDR2 is FQNNGV in the germline V gene. The clonotype comes from a man aged 25-45 years in good health and CMV-seronegative. The chain carries TRBV11-2 and TRBJ1-3, with 7 bases matching TRBD1. The sample comprised PBMCs. CDR3 protein: CASSARDSRFSGNTIYF. CDR3 in DNA: TGTGCCAGCAGCGCCCGGGACAGCCGATTCTCTGGAAACACCATATATTTT.